This T cell receptor beta chain is drawn from a study of beta chain features in type 1 diabetes. Expressed TCRB transcripts were sequenced, since all the RNA that had been isolated was reverse transcribed. Only in-frame clones appear in the TCRdb table, and some are missing; sequencing was by immunoSEQ multiplex PCR. Seen here are 350,000 to 450,000 clones, roughly 12% observed once, and the top ten hold about 0.01%. As for this clone: Its antigen remains unknown.

Germline V CDR1 and CDR2: SGHRS, YFSETQ. There are 15 residues in the CDR3. The J segment lost 4 bases and the V segment lost 4 bases, leaving 11 bases of the junction unmatched. The study, taken as a whole, reports: When Type 1 diabetes patients were examined, their TCRB CDR3s proved moderately but significantly shorter in all four CD4+ subsets.

The sample consisted of naive CD4+ T cells from blood. V usage is TRBV5-1 and J usage is TRBJ2-7; 7 bases are a match to TRBD1. The sequence came from a woman aged 18-29 years with type 1 diabetes. This chain's CDR3 is CASSEAGTVDYEQYF. The CDR3 region has the DNA TGCGCCAGCAGCGAAGCCGGGACAGTAGATTACGAGCAGTACTTC.